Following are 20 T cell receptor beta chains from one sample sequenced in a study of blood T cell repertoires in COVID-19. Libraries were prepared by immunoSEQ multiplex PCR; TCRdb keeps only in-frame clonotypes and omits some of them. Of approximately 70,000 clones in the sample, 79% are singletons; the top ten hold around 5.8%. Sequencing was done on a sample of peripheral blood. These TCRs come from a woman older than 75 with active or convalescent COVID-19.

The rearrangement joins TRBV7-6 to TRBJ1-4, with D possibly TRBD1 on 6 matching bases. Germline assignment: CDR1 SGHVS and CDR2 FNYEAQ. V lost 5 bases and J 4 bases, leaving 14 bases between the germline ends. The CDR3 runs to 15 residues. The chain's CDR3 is CASSPNDRFNEKLFF. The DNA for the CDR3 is TGTGCCAGCAGCCCGAATGACAGGTTTAATGAAAAACTGTTTTTT.

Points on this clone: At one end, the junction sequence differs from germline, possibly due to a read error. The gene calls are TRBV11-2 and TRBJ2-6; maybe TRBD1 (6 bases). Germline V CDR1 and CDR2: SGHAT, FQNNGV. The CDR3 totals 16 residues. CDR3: CASNLQGISGANVLTF. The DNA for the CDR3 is TGTGCCAGCAACTTACAGGGCATCTCTGGGGCCAACGTCCTGACTTTC.

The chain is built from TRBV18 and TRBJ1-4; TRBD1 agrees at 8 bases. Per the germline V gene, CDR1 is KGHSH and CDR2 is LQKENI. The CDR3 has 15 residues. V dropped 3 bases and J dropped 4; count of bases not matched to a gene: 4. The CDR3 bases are TGTGCCAGCTCACCCGACAGGGGACTTAATGAAAAACTGTTTTTT. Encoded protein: CASSPDRGLNEKLFF.

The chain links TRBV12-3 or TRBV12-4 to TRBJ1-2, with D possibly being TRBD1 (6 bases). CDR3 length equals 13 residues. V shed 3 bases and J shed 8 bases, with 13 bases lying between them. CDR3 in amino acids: CASSFQGSWGYTF. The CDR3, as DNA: TGTGCCAGCAGTTTTCAGGGGAGTTGGGGCTACACCTTC.

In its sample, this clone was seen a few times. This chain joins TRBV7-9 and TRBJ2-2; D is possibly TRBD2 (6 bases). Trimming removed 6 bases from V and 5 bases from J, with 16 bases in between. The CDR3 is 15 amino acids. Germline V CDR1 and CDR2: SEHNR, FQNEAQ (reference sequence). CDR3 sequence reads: CASRLAFRNTGELFF. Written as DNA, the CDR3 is TGTGCCAGCAGACTAGCTTTTAGGAATACCGGGGAGCTGTTTTTT.

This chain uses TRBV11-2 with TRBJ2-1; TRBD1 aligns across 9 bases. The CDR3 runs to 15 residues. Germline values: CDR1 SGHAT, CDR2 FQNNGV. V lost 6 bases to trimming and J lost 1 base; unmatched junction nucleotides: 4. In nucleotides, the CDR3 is TGTGCCAGCAGTACCGGGACAGGGTCCTACAATGAGCAGTTCTTC. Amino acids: CASSTGTGSYNEQFF.

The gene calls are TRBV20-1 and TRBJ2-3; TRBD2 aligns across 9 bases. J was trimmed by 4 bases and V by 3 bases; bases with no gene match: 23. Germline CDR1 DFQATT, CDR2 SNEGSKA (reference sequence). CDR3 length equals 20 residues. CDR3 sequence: CSASLRQRGAALGAADTQYF. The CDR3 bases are TGCAGTGCTAGTCTGCGTCAGCGGGGGGCCGCGTTAGGGGCCGCAGATACGCAGTATTTT.

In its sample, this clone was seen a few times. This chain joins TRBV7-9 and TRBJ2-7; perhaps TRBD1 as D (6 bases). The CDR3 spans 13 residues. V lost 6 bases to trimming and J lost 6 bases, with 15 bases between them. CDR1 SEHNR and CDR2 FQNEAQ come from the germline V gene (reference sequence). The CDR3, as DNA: TGTGCCAGCAGGACACAGGGTTCCGGCGAGCAGTACTTC. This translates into CASRTQGSGEQYF.

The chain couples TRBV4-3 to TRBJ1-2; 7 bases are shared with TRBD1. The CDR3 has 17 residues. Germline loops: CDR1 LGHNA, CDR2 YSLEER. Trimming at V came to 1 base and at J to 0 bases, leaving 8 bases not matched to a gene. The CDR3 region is CASSQGSADRANYGYTF. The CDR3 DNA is TGCGCCAGCAGCCAAGGATCGGCCGACAGGGCTAACTATGGCTACACCTTC.

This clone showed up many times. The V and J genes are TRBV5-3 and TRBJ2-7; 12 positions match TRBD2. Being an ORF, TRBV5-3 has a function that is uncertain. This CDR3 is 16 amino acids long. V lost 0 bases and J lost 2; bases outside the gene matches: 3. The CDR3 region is CARSLEPSGGAYEQYF. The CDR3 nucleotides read TGTGCCAGAAGCTTGGAACCTAGCGGGGGGGCCTACGAGCAGTACTTC.

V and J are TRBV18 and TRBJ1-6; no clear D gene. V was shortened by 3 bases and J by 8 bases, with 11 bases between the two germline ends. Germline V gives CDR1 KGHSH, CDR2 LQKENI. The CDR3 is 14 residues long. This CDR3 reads CASSPARADSPLHF. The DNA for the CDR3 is TGTGCCAGCTCACCCGCTCGAGCTGATTCACCCCTCCACTTT.

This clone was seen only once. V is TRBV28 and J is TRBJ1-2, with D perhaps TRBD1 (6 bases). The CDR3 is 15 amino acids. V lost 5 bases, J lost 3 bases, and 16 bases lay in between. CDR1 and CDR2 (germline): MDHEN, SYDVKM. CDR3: CASSVGIGGHYGYTF. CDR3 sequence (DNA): TGTGCCAGCAGTGTAGGTATCGGGGGGCACTATGGCTACACCTTC.

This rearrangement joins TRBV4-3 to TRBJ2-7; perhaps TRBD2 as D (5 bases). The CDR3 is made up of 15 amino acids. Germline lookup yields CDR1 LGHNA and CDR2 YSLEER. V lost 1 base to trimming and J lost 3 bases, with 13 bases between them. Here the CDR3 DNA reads TGCGCCAGCAGCCAAGGGCTAGCAGAGGGCTACGAGCAGTACTTC. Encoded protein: CASSQGLAEGYEQYF.

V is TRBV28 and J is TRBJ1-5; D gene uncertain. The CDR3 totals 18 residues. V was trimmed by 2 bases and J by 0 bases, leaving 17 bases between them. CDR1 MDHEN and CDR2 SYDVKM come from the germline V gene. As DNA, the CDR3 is TGTGCCAGCAGTTTAACGGAGAACTGGATCTATAGCAATCAGCCCCAGCATTTT. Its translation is CASSLTENWIYSNQPQHF.

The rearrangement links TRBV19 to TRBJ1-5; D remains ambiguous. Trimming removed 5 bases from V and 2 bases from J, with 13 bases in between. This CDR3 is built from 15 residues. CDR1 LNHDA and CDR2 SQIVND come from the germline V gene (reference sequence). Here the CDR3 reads CASSGRTGGNQPQHF. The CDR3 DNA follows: TGTGCCAGTAGTGGCAGGACGGGAGGCAATCAGCCCCAGCATTTT.

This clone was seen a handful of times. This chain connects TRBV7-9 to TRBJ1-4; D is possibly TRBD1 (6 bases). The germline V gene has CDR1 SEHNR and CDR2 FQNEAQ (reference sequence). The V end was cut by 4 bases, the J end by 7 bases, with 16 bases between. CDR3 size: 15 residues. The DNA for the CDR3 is TGTGCCAGCAGCTATCACAGGGAGGGGTTTGAAAAACTGTTTTTT. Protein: CASSYHREGFEKLFF.

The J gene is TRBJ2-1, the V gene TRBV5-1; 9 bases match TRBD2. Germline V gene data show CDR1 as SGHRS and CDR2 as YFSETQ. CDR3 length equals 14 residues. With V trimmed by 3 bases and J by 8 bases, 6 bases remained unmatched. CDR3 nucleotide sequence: TGCGCCAGCAGCTGGCGGGGGGGCTCCGATGAGCAGTTCTTC. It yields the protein CASSWRGGSDEQFF.

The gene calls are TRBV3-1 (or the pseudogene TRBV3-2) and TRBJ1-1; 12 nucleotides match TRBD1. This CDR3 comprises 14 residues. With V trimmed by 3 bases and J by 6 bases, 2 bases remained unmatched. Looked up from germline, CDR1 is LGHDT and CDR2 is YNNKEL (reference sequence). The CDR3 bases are TGTGCCAGCAGCCAGGGACAGGGGGCTTCTGAAGCTTTCTTT. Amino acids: CASSQGQGASEAFF.

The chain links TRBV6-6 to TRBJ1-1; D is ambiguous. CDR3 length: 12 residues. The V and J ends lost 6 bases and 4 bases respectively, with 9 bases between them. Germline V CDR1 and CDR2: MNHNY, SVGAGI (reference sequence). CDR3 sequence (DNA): TGTGCCAGCAGCAGTCACCCCACTGAAGCTTTCTTT. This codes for CASSSHPTEAFF.

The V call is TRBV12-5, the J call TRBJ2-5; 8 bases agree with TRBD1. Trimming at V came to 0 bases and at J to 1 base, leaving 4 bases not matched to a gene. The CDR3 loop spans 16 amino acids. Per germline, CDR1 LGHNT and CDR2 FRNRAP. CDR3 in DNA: TGTGCTAGTGGTTTGGTATCAGGGGGCCCCCAAGAGACCCAGTACTTC. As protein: CASGLVSGGPQETQYF.